These 21 T cell receptor beta chains came from one sample sequenced in a study of a mutant IDH1 vaccine in newly diagnosed glioma. TCRdb keeps only in-frame clones here, not all; method: immunoSEQ multiplex PCR. The data contain tens of thousands of clones, roughly four fifths of them singletons. These receptors' targets are unknown. Time point here: week 47, end of study. Every vaccination contained 300 ug of the mutant IDH1 20-mer peptide and was paired with topical imiquimod. The input for sequencing was PBMCs, taken from a glioma patient whose treatment included an IDH1 peptide vaccine. All receptors derive from a young man with glioma.

The V call is TRBV7-9, the J call TRBJ2-1, with 11 bases fitting TRBD1. Looked up from germline, CDR1 is SEHNR and CDR2 is FQNEAQ (reference sequence). The junction had 3 bases not matched to a gene; V was cut back by 0 bases and J by 5 bases. CDR3 length: 16 amino acids. CDR3 in amino acids: CASSLARDRGNNEQFF. CDR3 coding DNA: TGTGCCAGCAGCTTAGCGAGGGACAGGGGGAACAATGAGCAGTTCTTC.

This clone turned up a few times. This chain uses TRBV4-1 with TRBJ1-1; D is undetermined. This CDR3 is 13 amino acids long. The ends were cut back, 2 bases at V and 7 bases at J, with 11 bases in the middle. Germline CDR1 and CDR2: MGHRA and YSYEKL. CDR3 loop: CASSQLGGVEAFF. As DNA, the CDR3 is TGCGCCAGCAGCCAATTGGGCGGTGTTGAAGCTTTCTTT.

This clone appeared once. V usage is TRBV14 and J usage is TRBJ1-3; TRBD1 might be the D (5 bases). Germline V lookup: CDR1 SGHDN, CDR2 FVKESK. The ends were cut back, 4 bases at V and 1 base at J, with 8 bases in the middle. CDR3 length: 14 amino acids. CDR3 in amino acids: CASSRRASGNTIYF. In nucleotides, the CDR3 is TGTGCCAGCAGCCGCAGGGCGTCTGGAAACACCATATATTTT.

The rearrangement links TRBV19 to TRBJ1-4; TRBD1 might be the D (5 bases). The CDR3 is 14 amino acids. In germline, CDR1 is LNHDA, CDR2 SQIVND (reference sequence). V lost 6 bases, J lost 2 bases, and 10 bases lay in between. In nucleotides, the CDR3 is TGTGCCAGTAGCACCGGGGGGACTAATGAAAAACTGTTTTTT. Translated: CASSTGGTNEKLFF.

This sequence joins TRBV18 and TRBJ2-3; D may be TRBD2 (7 bases). Germline CDR1 is KGHSH and CDR2 is LQKENI. This CDR3 region has 17 residues. Between the trimmed V and J ends, which lost 5 bases and 0 bases, there was a span of 18 bases. CDR3 bases: TGTGCCAGCTCAACCGCCCGGGGGGCCGCTAGCACAGATACGCAGTATTTT. Protein: CASSTARGAASTDTQYF.

The V call is TRBV18, the J call TRBJ1-6; no clear D gene. The CDR3 length is 13 residues. The V gene's germline CDR1 is KGHSH and CDR2 LQKENI. Trimming pared 3 bases from V and 8 bases from J, leaving 8 bases between. This CDR3 is CASSPDWDSPLHF. CDR3 bases: TGTGCCAGCTCACCGGACTGGGATTCACCCCTCCACTTT. Full variable domain (missing parts from reference TRBV18 and TRBJ1-6): NAGVMQNPRHLVRRRGQEARLRCSPMKGHSHVYWYRQLPEEGLKFMVYLQKENIIDESGMPKERFSAEFPKEGPSILRIQQVVRGDSAAYFCASSPDWDSPLHFGNGTRLTVT.

The rearrangement uses TRBV7-9 and TRBJ2-7; TRBD2 aligns across 7 bases. This CDR3 is 14 amino acids long. The germline V gene encodes CDR1 SEHNR and CDR2 FQNEAQ (reference sequence). Trimming removed 6 bases from V and 6 bases from J; junction bases left unmatched: 11. Here the CDR3 reads CASSRTRGGSEQYF. CDR3 nucleotides: TGTGCCAGCAGTCGGACTAGAGGAGGCTCCGAGCAGTACTTC.

The chain joins TRBV7-6 to TRBJ2-1, with 11 bases fitting TRBD2. V was clipped by 0 bases and J by 7 bases; unmatched bases: 14. Germline CDR1 reads SGHVS; CDR2 reads FNYEAQ. CDR3 size: 19 residues. The CDR3 is CASSLAYTLAGGTGNEQFF. The CDR3 DNA follows: TGTGCCAGCAGCTTAGCTTACACCCTAGCGGGGGGCACCGGGAATGAGCAGTTCTTC.

The chain uses TRBV5-1 and TRBJ2-1; 11 bases fit TRBD2. The CDR3 contains 17 residues. J gave up 6 bases and V 3 bases, and 11 bases lay outside the gene matches. Germline CDR1 is SGHRS and CDR2 is YFSETQ. CDR3 in amino acids: CASSYYGTSGRLNEQFF. The CDR3 DNA is TGCGCCAGCAGCTACTACGGGACTAGCGGTCGCCTCAATGAGCAGTTCTTC. The variable domain in full, completed from reference TRBV5-1 and TRBJ2-1, reads KAGVTQTPRYLIKTRGQQVTLSCSPISGHRSVSWYQQTPGQGLQFLFEYFSETQRNKGNFPGRFSGRQFSNSRSEMNVSTLELGDSALYLCASSYYGTSGRLNEQFFGPGTRLTVL.

The V and J genes are TRBV6-6 and TRBJ2-4; D may be TRBD1 (6 bases). V lost 5 bases to trimming and J lost 8 bases, with 13 bases between them. Germline CDR1 and CDR2: MNHNY and SVGAGI (reference sequence). The CDR3 contains 13 residues. CDR3 sequence reads: CASSPTGNHIQYF. The CDR3 DNA reads TGTGCCAGCAGTCCTACAGGGAACCACATTCAGTACTTC.

The CDR3 nucleotides are TGTGCCAGCAGCCAAGATAAGAACTACATAGTCTACGAGCAGTACTTC. Translating gives CASSQDKNYIVYEQYF. The J gene is TRBJ2-7, the V gene TRBV4-2; no clear D gene. From germline, CDR1 is LGHNA and CDR2 YNFKEQ. Trimming stripped 0 bases from V and 3 bases from J, with 15 bases between. This CDR3 is 16 amino acids long.

The V call is TRBV7-2, the J call TRBJ1-1; D gene unclear. Germline values: CDR1 SGHTA, CDR2 FQGNSA. The germline V and J ends were trimmed by 3 bases and 5 bases, with 16 bases remaining between them. The CDR3 loop spans 15 amino acids. CDR3 loop: CASSLVAGKSTEAFF. As DNA, the CDR3 is TGTGCCAGCAGCTTGGTCGCCGGAAAAAGTACTGAAGCTTTCTTT.

The rearrangement joins TRBV18 to TRBJ1-3; a weak D match, TRBD1 (5 bases). Germline CDR1 KGHSH, CDR2 LQKENI. This CDR3 region has 14 residues. Trimming cost V 5 bases and J 7 bases, with 15 bases left between them. This CDR3 is CASSINAGTNTIYF. In DNA, the CDR3 is TGTGCCAGCTCAATAAACGCCGGGACCAACACCATATATTTT. Filled out from reference TRBV18 and TRBJ1-3, the complete variable domain reads NAGVMQNPRHLVRRRGQEARLRCSPMKGHSHVYWYRQLPEEGLKFMVYLQKENIIDESGMPKERFSAEFPKEGPSILRIQQVVRGDSAAYFCASSINAGTNTIYFGEGSWLTVV.

CDR3 residues: CASSTSGQGNTEAFF. CDR3 nucleotide sequence: TGTGCCAGTAGTACCTCGGGACAGGGGAACACTGAAGCTTTCTTT. This sequence joins TRBV19 and TRBJ1-1; 9 bases match TRBD1. The germline gives CDR1 LNHDA, CDR2 SQIVND (reference sequence). V shed 4 bases and J 1 base; nucleotides not matched to a gene: 4. The CDR3 has 15 residues.

This chain uses TRBV5-1 with TRBJ1-6; no firm D call. The V gene's germline CDR1 is SGHRS and CDR2 YFSETQ. The CDR3 consists of 13 residues. Trimming pared 1 base from V and 7 bases from J, leaving 6 bases between. CDR3: CASSLLVNSPLHF. CDR3 sequence (DNA): TGCGCCAGCAGCTTGTTGGTCAATTCACCCCTCCACTTT.

This chain uses TRBV7-2 with TRBJ2-5; 7 bases agree with TRBD1. V was clipped by 3 bases and J by 13 bases; unmatched bases: 20. The CDR3 loop spans 16 amino acids. In germline, CDR1 is SGHTA, CDR2 FQGNSA. The CDR3 DNA reads as TGTGCCAGCAGCTTCCTCTTAGTCCCTCCACAAAACAGGGGGTACTTC. Translating gives CASSFLLVPPQNRGYF.

Concerning this clone itself: Other nucleotide sequences in the sample specify the same CDR3. This chain joins TRBV7-9 and TRBJ1-1; perhaps TRBD1 as D (5 bases). There are 17 residues in the CDR3. Trimming left V 3 bases short and J 4 bases short, with 21 bases between. CDR1 is SEHNR and CDR2 is FQNEAQ in the germline V gene (reference sequence). The CDR3 DNA follows: TGTGCCAGCAGCTTGAGGACTGCCGGGGGGTTAGGCACTGAAGCTTTCTTT. Its protein product is CASSLRTAGGLGTEAFF.

The rearrangement uses TRBV5-1 and TRBJ2-5; 11 bases are a match to TRBD2. The CDR3 covers 16 residues. The V segment lost 4 bases and the J segment 4 bases; nucleotides outside the gene matches: 9. Germline assignment: CDR1 SGHRS and CDR2 YFSETQ. Written as DNA, the CDR3 is TGCGCCAGCAGCCTCCAACTAGCGGGGGACGCAGAGACCCAGTACTTC. It translates to CASSLQLAGDAETQYF. The complete variable domain, with remaining parts taken from reference TRBV5-1 and TRBJ2-5, reads KAGVTQTPRYLIKTRGQQVTLSCSPISGHRSVSWYQQTPGQGLQFLFEYFSETQRNKGNFPGRFSGRQFSNSRSEMNVSTLELGDSALYLCASSLQLAGDAETQYFGPGTRLLVL.

The chain joins TRBV9 to TRBJ1-1; tentative D call: TRBD1 (6 bases). The CDR3 is 13 residues long. V gave up 8 bases and J gave up 6 bases, with 17 bases separating them. In germline, CDR1 is SGDLS, CDR2 YYNGEE. The DNA of the CDR3 is TGTGCCAGTTCAACAGATGACAGGCCTGAAGCTTTCTTT. Translated, it gives CASSTDDRPEAFF.

The rearrangement uses TRBV11-2 and TRBJ1-2; D uncertain. Germline-derived CDR1 and CDR2 are SGHAT and FQNNGV. Deletions cut 4 bases from V and 4 bases from J, with 10 bases between. The CDR3 spans 13 residues. CDR3 DNA: TGTGCCAGCAGCTCGATCAGAGCCTATGGCTACACCTTC. Its protein is CASSSIRAYGYTF.

The J gene is TRBJ1-4, the V gene TRBV5-5; D ambiguous. The CDR3 sequence is 15 residues long. Germline CDR1 and CDR2: SGHKS and YYEKEE (reference sequence). Trimming pared 2 bases from V and 6 bases from J, leaving 14 bases between. In nucleotides, the CDR3 is TGTGCCAGCAGCTTCGTAACCGGGCCTTATGAAAAACTGTTTTTT. Its translation is CASSFVTGPYEKLFF. Full variable domain (rest looked up from reference TRBV5-5 and TRBJ1-4): DAGVTQSPTHLIKTRGQQVTLRCSPISGHKSVSWYQQVLGQGPQFIFQYYEKEERGRGNFPDRFSARQFPNYSSELNVNALLLGDSALYLCASSFVTGPYEKLFFGSGTQLSVL.